The rows below give T cell receptor beta chains drawn from one sample of a study of blood T cell repertoires in COVID-19. Some clones are missing from TCRdb's copy, which holds only in-frame ones; the method was immunoSEQ multiplex PCR. The data show about 260,000 clones, approximately 86% seen once. Sequenced sample: peripheral blood. These receptors all come from a woman in her fifties or sixties with COVID-19, enrolled during active disease. The CDR3 runs from the conserved cysteine through the conserved F or W. The D gene is left open where the match is weak. Size is stated for part of the rows, as once, few or many counts, or as a class when the clone is expanded.

>.|TRBJ1-1|.|TRBV18
CASSSSRAENTEAFF
TGTGCCAGCTCATCGTCCAGGGCCGAGAACACTGAAGCTTTCTTT
>.|TRBJ2-7|.|TRBV5-1
CASSLGSAGGEQYF
TGCGCCAGCAGCTTGGGCTCGGCGGGCGGAGAGCAGTACTTC
>.|TRBJ1-1|.|TRBV2
CASSVQNLAFF
TGTGCCAGCAGTGTCCAAAACTTAGCTTTCTTT
>.|TRBJ1-1|TRBD1|TRBV7-2
CASSQRSGDRANTEAFF
TGTGCCAGCAGCCAAAGATCCGGGGACAGAGCCAACACTGAAGCTTTCTTT
>.|TRBJ2-7|TRBD2|TRBV6-2/TRBV6-3
CASSYWTSGRAYEQYF
TGTGCCAGCAGTTACTGGACTAGCGGGAGGGCTTACGAGCAGTACTTC
>.|TRBJ2-2|.|TRBV7-6
CASTAEARHTGELFF
TGTGCCAGCACCGCCGAGGCACGGCACACCGGGGAGCTGTTTTTT
>.|TRBJ2-3|TRBD2|TRBV11-3
CASSQNLAGASTDTQYF
TGTGCCAGCAGCCAAAATCTAGCGGGTGCGAGCACAGATACGCAGTATTTT
>.|TRBJ1-6|TRBD1|TRBV24-1
CATSGQANSPLHF
TGTGCCACCAGCGGACAGGCCAATTCACCCCTCCACTTT
>once|TRBJ1-1|TRBD1|TRBV6-5
CASSRQGLSTEAFF
TGTGCCAGCAGTAGACAGGGTTTAAGTACTGAAGCTTTCTTT
>.|TRBJ1-1|.|TRBV3-1/TRBV3-2
CASSQETSCFF
TGTGCCAGCAGCCAAGAGACAAGCTGTTTCTTT
>.|TRBJ2-2|TRBD2|TRBV24-1
CATSDPNTGTSRAGELFF
TGTGCCACCAGTGACCCCAACACCGGGACTAGCAGGGCCGGGGAGCTGTTTTTT
>.|TRBJ2-1|.|TRBV28
CASIPPRGGYNEQFF
TGTGCCAGCATCCCTCCGAGGGGGGGCTACAATGAGCAGTTCTTC
>.|TRBJ1-4|TRBD1|TRBV7-9
CASSLRTGTNLATNEKLFF
TGTGCCAGCAGCTTGAGGACAGGGACGAACCTTGCAACTAATGAAAAACTGTTTTTT
>.|TRBJ2-2|TRBD1|TRBV9
CASSVETGGFPGELFF
TGTGCCAGCAGCGTAGAGACAGGGGGCTTCCCCGGGGAGCTGTTTTTT
>.|TRBJ2-3|.|TRBV6-1
CASSERGQRSTDTQYF
TGTGCCAGCAGTGAACGGGGTCAGCGAAGCACAGATACGCAGTATTTT
>many|TRBJ1-1|.|TRBV28
CASSLTGDRHTEAFF
TGTGCCAGCAGTTTAACCGGTGACAGACACACTGAAGCTTTCTTT
>.|TRBJ1-2|.|TRBV27
CASSSGQGYGYTF
TGTGCCAGCAGTTCGGGACAAGGCTATGGCTACACCTTC